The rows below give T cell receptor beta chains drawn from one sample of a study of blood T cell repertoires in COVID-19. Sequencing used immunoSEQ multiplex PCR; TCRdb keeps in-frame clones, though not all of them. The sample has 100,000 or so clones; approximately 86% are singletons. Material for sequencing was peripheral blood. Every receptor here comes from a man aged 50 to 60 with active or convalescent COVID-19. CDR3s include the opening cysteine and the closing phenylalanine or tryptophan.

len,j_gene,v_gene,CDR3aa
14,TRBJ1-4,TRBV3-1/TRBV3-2,CASGGYRGNEKLFF
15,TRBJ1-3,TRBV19,CATVPEGFAGNTIYF
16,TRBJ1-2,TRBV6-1,CASSEGGTGGVYGYTF
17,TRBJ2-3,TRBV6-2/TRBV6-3,CASSYPGLAGDTDTQYF
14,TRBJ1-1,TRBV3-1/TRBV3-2,CASSPLGGNTEAFF
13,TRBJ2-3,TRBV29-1,CSVVGASRDTQYF
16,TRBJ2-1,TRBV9,CASSVVGQGASNEQFF
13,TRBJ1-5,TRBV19,CASKDRGFQPQHF
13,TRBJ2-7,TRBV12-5,CASGRDSPYEQYF
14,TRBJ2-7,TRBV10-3,CAIRAGTSSYEQYF
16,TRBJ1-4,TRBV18,CASSPSFGELGEKLFF
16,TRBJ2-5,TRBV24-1,CATSDTIGTGRETQYF
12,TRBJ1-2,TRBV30,CAWSVHKYGYTF
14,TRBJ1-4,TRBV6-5,CASSSQEFNEKLFF